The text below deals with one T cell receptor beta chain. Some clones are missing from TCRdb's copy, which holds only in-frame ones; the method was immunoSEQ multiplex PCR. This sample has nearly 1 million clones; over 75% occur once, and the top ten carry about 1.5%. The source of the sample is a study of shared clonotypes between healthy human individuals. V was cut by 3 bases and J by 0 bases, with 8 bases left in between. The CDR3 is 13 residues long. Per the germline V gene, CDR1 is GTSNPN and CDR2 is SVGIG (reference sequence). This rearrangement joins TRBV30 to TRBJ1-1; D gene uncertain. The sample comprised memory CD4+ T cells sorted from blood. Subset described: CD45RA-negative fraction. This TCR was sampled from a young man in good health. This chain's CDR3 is CAWRITVNTEAFF. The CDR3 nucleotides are TGTGCCTGGAGAATTACAGTGAACACTGAAGCTTTCTTT.